The entry that follows covers one T cell receptor (beta chain) sequence. This clone has only one observation. Its cognate antigen has yet to be identified. No much larger clone is present one base from it, and per-base qualities are unavailable. These data belong to a study of blood T cell repertoires in COVID-19 (TCRdb year 2020). About the full investigation: The collaborator samples originated in the United States, Italy and Spain and spanned the acute and convalescent phases of COVID-19. The prospective study material was composed of cDNA or gDNA derived from T cells, B-cell-depleted T cells, or PBMCs. Deeply sampled blood TCRbeta repertoires from subjects exposed to, actively infected with, or recovered from COVID-19 were included in the dataset. A freely available public database, intended as a resource for researchers studying the immune response to SARS-CoV-2, is where the repertoires were released. The samples were drawn from two sources: the first 160 participants of the ongoing ImmuneRACE study, and over 1,000 subjects contributed by 6 global collaborators. The sample metadata nearly always contained a de-identified subject ID, COVID-19 status, age in years and sex. Where HLA class I and class II types were available, the types were taken from metadata supplied by the sample provider, not from assay-based typing.

Looking up the germline V gene yields CDR1 SGHVS and CDR2 FNYEAQ. The CDR3 runs 15 amino acids, cysteine and phenylalanine included. The entry retains the CDR3 DNA only, 45 bases that are in frame from base 1. The V end loses 3 bases and the J end loses 4 bases, and a stretch of 14 bases separates them. The collaborating institutions used their own protocols to collect whole blood in K2EDTA tubes. Collaborator samples were shipped for TCRbeta analysis as frozen whole blood, isolated PBMCs, or DNA extracted from either sample type. TCRbeta CDR3 regions were amplified from genomic DNA by means of the immunoSEQ Assay, a bias-controlled multiplex PCR. The study's own analysis went as follows. Nucleated cell counts per sample were estimated from amplification of reference gene primers within the assay. Sequence reads were collapsed and filtered to measure the absolute abundance of every unique TCRbeta CDR3 rearrangement. For each sample, productive Simpson clonality was calculated by taking the square root of Simpson's diversity index across productive rearrangements. Held by TCRdb, this immuneACCESS table contains in-frame sequences only and omits some clones. Under half of the omission traces to an unresolved V gene where checked; the cause of the rest is unknown. V and J calls plus clone size are reproduced from that table; the DNA served to infer D and trimming. Present in this sample are under 150,000 clones, approximately 90% of which were seen just once. Roughly 18% of the sample rests with the top ten.

General findings and caveats noted by the study authors: How much clinical and demographic metadata was included differed by source and by participant, and the metadata was provided uncurated.

The chain uses TRBV7-6 and TRBJ2-3, with TRBD2 tentatively as D gene (6 bases match). The sequence was collected from a man aged 50-60 years with active or convalescent COVID-19. The sample was peripheral blood. The CDR3 in this case is CASSFGGGGADTQYF. The nucleotides are TGTGCCAGCAGCTTTGGGGGAGGAGGGGCAGATACGCAGTATTTT.